This T cell receptor (beta chain) was identified in a study of blood T cell repertoires in COVID-19. Study context: COVID-19 samples collected from the United States, Italy and Spain covered acute and convalescent phases. The analysed material was cDNA or gDNA that came from T cells, B-cell-depleted T cells, or PBMCs.

The CDR3 is made up of 22 amino acids. V dropped 2 bases and J dropped 6; count of bases not matched to a gene: 22. Germline V gives CDR1 LGHNT, CDR2 FRNRAP. This clone was recorded only once. As originally analysed: Amplification from reference gene primers served as the basis for estimated nucleated cell counts. Here immunoSEQ multiplex PCR was the method, and the copy in TCRdb shows in-frame clones only, minus some. The V and J calls and the clone size are those of that table, but D and trimming were determined from the DNA. Of some 350,000 clones in the sample, more than 75% were seen once. The specimen was peripheral blood. The chain couples TRBV12-5 to TRBJ2-3, with 14 positions matching TRBD2. This receptor was obtained from a woman aged 18-29 years who had recovered from COVID-19. The CDR3 nucleotides are TGTGCTAGTGGTTTGCTAAGAGGGGCGACTAGCGGGAGGGCCTATGATTCGGATACGCAGTATTTT. Translation gives CASGLLRGATSGRAYDSDTQYF.